This is a list of T cell receptor beta chains from one sample in a study of blood T cell repertoires in COVID-19. TCRdb's table, derived via immunoSEQ multiplex PCR, lists solely in-frame clones and lacks some. The sample has roughly 60,000 clones; about 79% are singletons. Sample: peripheral blood. All receptors come from a woman aged 60 to 75 with acute or convalescent COVID-19. Each CDR3 is given with its conserved first and last residue. D genes are given only for firm matches. Rows may omit the clone size; those that give it use once, few, many or a size class.

DNA: TGTGCCAGCGGAAGAACTGGACAGGGCAATCAGCCCCAGCATTTT
CDR3: CASGRTGQGNQPQHF
J: TRBJ1-5
size: few
D: TRBD1
V: TRBV27

DNA: TGTGCCAGCTCCATAACAGTCTCTGGGGCCAACGTCCTGACTTTC
CDR3: CASSITVSGANVLTF
J: TRBJ2-6
size: NA
D: NA
V: TRBV18

DNA: TGTGCCAGCAGCTTCCAAACCGACGGGAGCACAGATACGCAGTATTTT
CDR3: CASSFQTDGSTDTQYF
J: TRBJ2-3
size: NA
D: NA
V: TRBV5-4

DNA: TGTGCCACCAGTGGCAGGGGATACGAGCAGTACTTC
CDR3: CATSGRGYEQYF
J: TRBJ2-7
size: NA
D: NA
V: TRBV24-1

DNA: TGTGCCAGCAGTCCCCTATATCGTACAGGGGGCGGTGAAGCTTTCTTT
CDR3: CASSPLYRTGGGEAFF
J: TRBJ1-1
size: NA
D: TRBD1
V: TRBV27

DNA: TGTGCCAGTAGTATTGTCGACAGTTATCAGCCCCAGCATTTT
CDR3: CASSIVDSYQPQHF
J: TRBJ1-5
size: NA
D: NA
V: TRBV19

DNA: TGTGCCAGCAGCTTAGGGCAGGGGAGCTATGGCTACACCTTC
CDR3: CASSLGQGSYGYTF
J: TRBJ1-2
size: NA
D: NA
V: TRBV7-2

DNA: TGTGCCAGCAGCTACGACCGGGGGGCCGATACGCAGTATTTT
CDR3: CASSYDRGADTQYF
J: TRBJ2-3
size: NA
D: NA
V: TRBV9

DNA: TGTGCCAGCAGTGGCAGGGGTGCAGATACGCAGTATTTT
CDR3: CASSGRGADTQYF
J: TRBJ2-3
size: NA
D: NA
V: TRBV2

DNA: TGTGCCAGCAGTTCCCGAGGGAACACCGGGGAGCTGTTTTTT
CDR3: CASSSRGNTGELFF
J: TRBJ2-2
size: NA
D: NA
V: TRBV6-5

DNA: TGTGCCAGCATTCAAGCACCAGGCAGGGGTTTCCACTCTGGGGCCAACGTCCTGACTTTC
CDR3: CASIQAPGRGFHSGANVLTF
J: TRBJ2-6
size: NA
D: NA
V: TRBV5-4

DNA: TGTGCCAGCAGCTTAAAAGGGGTGGGGAACACTGAAGCTTTCTTT
CDR3: CASSLKGVGNTEAFF
J: TRBJ1-1
size: few
D: NA
V: TRBV7-9

DNA: TGTGCCAGCAGCTTAGTGCGTCTTAACTCTTACCAAGAGACCCAGTACTTC
CDR3: CASSLVRLNSYQETQYF
J: TRBJ2-5
size: once
D: NA
V: TRBV7-9

DNA: TGTGCCAGCAGTTTTCCAACCACTCGGACGGACAATAGCAATCAGCCCCAGCATTTT
CDR3: CASSFPTTRTDNSNQPQHF
J: TRBJ1-5
size: NA
D: NA
V: TRBV28

DNA: TGTGCCAGCAGTGTAGAGGGGGTGGTCGAGCAGTACTTC
CDR3: CASSVEGVVEQYF
J: TRBJ2-7
size: NA
D: NA
V: TRBV2

DNA: TGCGCCAGCAGTGAGGCTAGCGGGGGGGTAACCTACAATGAGCAGTTCTTC
CDR3: CASSEASGGVTYNEQFF
J: TRBJ2-1
size: NA
D: TRBD2
V: TRBV10-1

DNA: TGTGCCAGCAGCCAAGGGACTACAGGGGCTCAGCCCCAGCATTTT
CDR3: CASSQGTTGAQPQHF
J: TRBJ1-5
size: NA
D: TRBD1
V: TRBV3-1/TRBV3-2

DNA: TGTGCCATCAGTGAGCTCCAGGGAAGTTCACCCCTCCACTTT
CDR3: CAISELQGSSPLHF
J: TRBJ1-6
size: NA
D: NA
V: TRBV10-3

DNA: TGTGCCTGGAGCAAAGGACTAGCCTACGAGCAGTACTTC
CDR3: CAWSKGLAYEQYF
J: TRBJ2-7
size: NA
D: TRBD2
V: TRBV30

DNA: TGTGCCAGCAGTTTAGGGAGGACTAAGTACTTC
CDR3: CASSLGRTKYF
J: TRBJ2-5
size: NA
D: NA
V: TRBV12-3/TRBV12-4

DNA: TGTGCCAGCAGCGAGACTAGCATCCATGAGCAGTTCTTC
CDR3: CASSETSIHEQFF
J: TRBJ2-1
size: NA
D: TRBD2
V: TRBV11-3

DNA: TGCGCCAGCAGCCCGGGACAGGGTGGACAGCCCCAGCATTTT
CDR3: CASSPGQGGQPQHF
J: TRBJ1-5
size: NA
D: TRBD1
V: TRBV5-1

DNA: TGTGCCAGCAGCCAAGGCGGGGGGTTTTCCTACAATGAGCAGTTCTTC
CDR3: CASSQGGGFSYNEQFF
J: TRBJ2-1
size: NA
D: TRBD2
V: TRBV3-1/TRBV3-2

DNA: TGTGCCAGCAGTTCCACAGGGTCCAACTATGGCTACACCTTC
CDR3: CASSSTGSNYGYTF
J: TRBJ1-2
size: NA
D: NA
V: TRBV6-5

DNA: TGTGCCAGCAGCTTCCCCGCGGGGGCCGATTCCACAGATACGCAGTATTTT
CDR3: CASSFPAGADSTDTQYF
J: TRBJ2-3
size: NA
D: NA
V: TRBV7-9

DNA: TGTGCCAGCAGCTTAGAGCCCATTCACGGTGACTACGAGCAGTACTTC
CDR3: CASSLEPIHGDYEQYF
J: TRBJ2-7
size: NA
D: NA
V: TRBV11-2

DNA: TGTGCCAGTAGTATAAACGTCTTCTCGCGCACCGGGGAGCTGTTTTTT
CDR3: CASSINVFSRTGELFF
J: TRBJ2-2
size: NA
D: NA
V: TRBV19

DNA: TGCGCCAGCAGACCGGGTACGGGACAGGGGGATGAAAAACTGTTTTTT
CDR3: CASRPGTGQGDEKLFF
J: TRBJ1-4
size: NA
D: TRBD1
V: TRBV5-1

DNA: TGTGCCAGCATGGGAACAGGGGTTACGAACACTGAAGCTTTCTTT
CDR3: CASMGTGVTNTEAFF
J: TRBJ1-1
size: NA
D: TRBD1
V: TRBV6-5

DNA: TGTGCCAGCAGTGAACAGGGAGGGCAGACCCTGCCTTTCTTT
CDR3: CASSEQGGQTLPFF
J: TRBJ1-1
size: NA
D: NA
V: TRBV6-1

DNA: TGTGCCAGCAGCTTACAGGGGTATTATGAAAAACTGTTTTTT
CDR3: CASSLQGYYEKLFF
J: TRBJ1-4
size: NA
D: NA
V: TRBV7-2

DNA: TGTGCCAGTAGTATAGAAGGGACAGGGGTTCAGCCCCAGCATTTT
CDR3: CASSIEGTGVQPQHF
J: TRBJ1-5
size: NA
D: TRBD1
V: TRBV19

DNA: TGTGCCAGCAGTGAGACTTACAGGACAGCCGAAGCTTTCTTT
CDR3: CASSETYRTAEAFF
J: TRBJ1-1
size: NA
D: NA
V: TRBV6-1

DNA: TGTGCCAGCAGTTTATACTCGGGGGAGACCCAGTACTTC
CDR3: CASSLYSGETQYF
J: TRBJ2-5
size: NA
D: NA
V: TRBV2

DNA: TGTGCCAGCAGCATTGACAGGGTCCGACAGCCCCAGCATTTT
CDR3: CASSIDRVRQPQHF
J: TRBJ1-5
size: NA
D: TRBD1
V: TRBV7-8

DNA: TGTGCCAGTAGCTACAGAGATAGCAATCAGCCCCAGCATTTT
CDR3: CASSYRDSNQPQHF
J: TRBJ1-5
size: NA
D: NA
V: TRBV19

DNA: TGCGCCAGCAGCCGCAGGGCCTCTGGGGCCAACGTCCTGACTTTC
CDR3: CASSRRASGANVLTF
J: TRBJ2-6
size: NA
D: NA
V: TRBV5-1

DNA: TGTGCCAGCAGCTTGGCTCAGGGGCCGACGTTAGGCACCGGGGAGCTGTTTTTT
CDR3: CASSLAQGPTLGTGELFF
J: TRBJ2-2
size: NA
D: NA
V: TRBV5-4

DNA: TGCGCCAGCCCACGTGGAGGAAATAGCAATCAGCCCCAGCATTTT
CDR3: CASPRGGNSNQPQHF
J: TRBJ1-5
size: NA
D: NA
V: TRBV5-1

DNA: TGCGCCAGCAGACGGGAGTCCGGAAACACCATATATTTT
CDR3: CASRRESGNTIYF
J: TRBJ1-3
size: NA
D: NA
V: TRBV5-1

DNA: TGCGCCAGCAGCTTTTCGGGGAACACTGAAGCTTTCTTT
CDR3: CASSFSGNTEAFF
J: TRBJ1-1
size: NA
D: NA
V: TRBV5-1

DNA: TGTGCCAGCTCACCAGCTGGGCCAGGACAGGGGGTCACCGGGGAGCTGTTTTTT
CDR3: CASSPAGPGQGVTGELFF
J: TRBJ2-2
size: NA
D: TRBD1
V: TRBV18

DNA: TGTGCCAGCAGGGGGCTCCCGCTGGGCTACACCTTC
CDR3: CASRGLPLGYTF
J: TRBJ1-2
size: NA
D: NA
V: TRBV2

DNA: TGCGCCAGCAGCTCGCTACCATCTAGCGGTGCGATCTACGAGCAGTACTTC
CDR3: CASSSLPSSGAIYEQYF
J: TRBJ2-7
size: once
D: TRBD2
V: TRBV5-1

DNA: TGTGCCAGCAGCGATCACAGGGAACAGCCCCAGCATTTT
CDR3: CASSDHREQPQHF
J: TRBJ1-5
size: NA
D: NA
V: TRBV2

DNA: TGTGCCAGCGGGAGGGACCTCGCGGACGAGCAGTACTTC
CDR3: CASGRDLADEQYF
J: TRBJ2-7
size: NA
D: TRBD2
V: TRBV25-1

DNA: TGTGCCAGCAGGACAGGAAGCAATCAGCCCCAGCATTTT
CDR3: CASRTGSNQPQHF
J: TRBJ1-5
size: NA
D: NA
V: TRBV2

DNA: TGTGCCAGCAGTGGATATACACAGGGATTGAGGATGACCCAGCATTTT
CDR3: CASSGYTQGLRMTQHF
J: TRBJ1-5
size: NA
D: NA
V: TRBV6-1

DNA: TGTGCCAGCAGCCCGTGGAGCGGGGGGGCCGATGAGCAGTTCTTC
CDR3: CASSPWSGGADEQFF
J: TRBJ2-1
size: NA
D: TRBD2
V: TRBV14

DNA: TGCGCCAGCAGCTTTGCTGAGGCAGCTAACTATGGCTACACCTTC
CDR3: CASSFAEAANYGYTF
J: TRBJ1-2
size: few
D: NA
V: TRBV5-1

DNA: TGTGCCAGTAGTTTCCCGCAGGGGGGCCATACGCAGTATTTT
CDR3: CASSFPQGGHTQYF
J: TRBJ2-3
size: NA
D: NA
V: TRBV19

DNA: TGTGCCACCAGCAGGGCCGTCGCCGGGTTCGAGCAGTACTTC
CDR3: CATSRAVAGFEQYF
J: TRBJ2-7
size: NA
D: NA
V: TRBV15

DNA: TGTGCCAGCAGCATTAGCGGGCCCGGGGATACGCAGTATTTT
CDR3: CASSISGPGDTQYF
J: TRBJ2-3
size: NA
D: TRBD2
V: TRBV6-4

DNA: TGTGCCAGTAGGGGCGCAGGGAGACCAGGGGGCACAGATACGCAGTATTTT
CDR3: CASRGAGRPGGTDTQYF
J: TRBJ2-3
size: NA
D: NA
V: TRBV19

DNA: TGCGCCAGCAGCTTGGAGCTAACCCCTGAAGCTTTCTTT
CDR3: CASSLELTPEAFF
J: TRBJ1-1
size: NA
D: NA
V: TRBV5-1

DNA: TGTGCCAGCTCACCCGGGGATCTTAGTGAAGCTTTCTTT
CDR3: CASSPGDLSEAFF
J: TRBJ1-1
size: NA
D: NA
V: TRBV18

DNA: TGTGCCTGGAGGGCTAGCGGGGGGTTCTACAATGAGCAGTTCTTC
CDR3: CAWRASGGFYNEQFF
J: TRBJ2-1
size: NA
D: TRBD2
V: TRBV30

DNA: TGTGCCAGCAGCTTAGAGTCCAGCAATGAGCAGTTCTTC
CDR3: CASSLESSNEQFF
J: TRBJ2-1
size: NA
D: NA
V: TRBV11-2